The 21 T cell receptor beta chains below all came from one sample that was sequenced in a study of CD8 T cells in Susac syndrome. Reverse transcription of 0.5 to 1 ug RNA was performed with random hexamers. TCRdb re-analysed the immunoSEQ multiplex PCR reads in MiXCR, keeping a single row per CDR3 protein. The table has 160,000 or so distinct CDR3 sequences, under 95% seen once. The sequencing sample was made of CD4+ T cells from PBMCs. The receptors originated from a human donor with Susac syndrome.

The sample holds a few counts of this clonotype. This sequence joins TRBV3-1 and TRBJ2-7; D remains ambiguous. This CDR3 spans 12 amino acids. From germline, CDR1 is LGHDT and CDR2 YNNKEL (reference sequence). Trimming cost V 0 bases and J 2 bases, with 2 bases left between them. DNA for the CDR3: TGTGCCAGCAGCCAAGATACCTACGAGCAGTACTTC. Its protein is CASSQDTYEQYF.

This chain joins TRBV5-4 and TRBJ2-3, with 8 bases aligning to TRBD1. The CDR3 loop spans 13 amino acids. From germline, CDR1 is SGHNT and CDR2 YYREEE (reference sequence). The V and J ends lost 4 bases and 4 bases, in that order; junction bases with no gene match: 2. CDR3 DNA: TGTGCCAGCAGCCCGACAGGGGCAGATACGCAGTATTTT. Amino acid sequence: CASSPTGADTQYF.

The chain carries TRBV12-3 or TRBV12-4 and TRBJ1-2; D uncertain. This CDR3 region has 14 residues. V dropped 1 base and J dropped 7 bases, with 13 bases sitting between them. CDR3 protein: CASSLGTITGGYTF. In nucleotides, the CDR3 is TGTGCCAGCAGTTTAGGTACAATAACGGGTGGCTACACCTTC.

This clonotype was seen just once. V is TRBV15 and J is TRBJ2-5, with 9 bases lining up with TRBD2. This CDR3 comprises 15 residues. J gave up 5 bases and V 1 base, and 5 bases lay outside the gene matches. Germline V gene sequence: CDR1 LNHNV, CDR2 YYDKDF (reference sequence). The CDR3 region is CATSRGGTSTETQYF. CDR3 DNA: TGTGCCACCAGCAGAGGCGGGACTAGCACGGAGACCCAGTACTTC.

The chain couples TRBV10-3 to TRBJ2-3, with D unclear. V was pared by 10 bases and J by 0 bases, with 17 bases between. CDR3 length equals 15 residues. CDR1 ENHRY and CDR2 SYGVKD come from the germline V gene. CDR3 DNA sequence: TGTGCCACGATCGCGGCCTTCACTAGCACAGATACGCAGTATTTT. It specifies CATIAAFTSTDTQYF.

The rearrangement links TRBV20-1 to TRBJ2-3; D may be TRBD2 (5 bases). The CDR3 totals 14 residues. V dropped 2 bases and J dropped 10 bases, with 19 bases sitting between them. The V gene's germline CDR1 is DFQATT and CDR2 SNEGSKA (reference sequence). DNA of the CDR3: TGCAGTGCTAGAAACACGCCGGATGAGGGAGCGCAGTATTTT. Encoded protein: CSARNTPDEGAQYF.

The chain joins TRBV3-1 to TRBJ1-5; no firm D call. The CDR3 is 14 residues long. Trimming removed 1 base at V and 3 bases at J, with 7 bases between. CDR1 is LGHDT, CDR2 YNNKEL, per germline (reference sequence). The CDR3 loop reads CASSQAPFNQPQHF. CDR3 nucleotides: TGTGCCAGCAGCCAAGCCCCCTTCAATCAGCCCCAGCATTTT.

The chain has TRBV6-5 and TRBJ2-1; TRBD2 is a possible D gene (6 bases). Germline values: CDR1 MNHEY, CDR2 SVGAGI. Between the trimmed V and J ends, which lost 7 bases and 8 bases, there was a span of 21 bases. The CDR3 has 15 amino acids. The CDR3 DNA is TGTGCCAGCATCGGCGCCCCCGGGACTGAAGATGAGCAGTTCTTC. Protein: CASIGAPGTEDEQFF.

J is TRBJ1-4 and V is TRBV15, with no clear D. CDR1 LNHNV and CDR2 YYDKDF come from the germline V gene (reference sequence). Trimming removed 4 bases from V and 6 bases from J, with 12 bases in between. The CDR3 totals 14 residues. CDR3 sequence reads: CATSTVNVDEKLFF. CDR3 bases: TGTGCCACCAGCACTGTCAATGTTGATGAAAAACTGTTTTTT.

The rearrangement joins TRBV3-1 to TRBJ2-3, with a tentative D call TRBD2 (5 bases). The germline CDR1 and CDR2 sequences are LGHDT and YNNKEL (reference sequence). The ends were cut back, 1 base at V and 8 bases at J, with 10 bases in the middle. CDR3 length equals 13 residues. As DNA, the CDR3 is TGTGCCAGCAGCCAAGGAGGGAGAGGTACGCAGTATTTT. Protein sequence: CASSQGGRGTQYF.

This clonotype is a singleton in its sample. The V and J genes are TRBV4-1 and TRBJ2-3; 7 positions agree with TRBD2. The CDR3 totals 15 residues. J gave up 0 bases and V 2 bases, and 2 bases lay outside the gene matches. From germline, CDR1 is MGHRA and CDR2 YSYEKL. In DNA, the CDR3 is TGCGCCAGCAGCCAAAGAGCGGGGAGCACAGATACGCAGTATTTT. This codes for CASSQRAGSTDTQYF.

V and J are TRBV18 and TRBJ2-7; 8 bases are shared with TRBD1. CDR1 KGHSH and CDR2 LQKENI come from the germline V gene. V lost 2 bases, J lost 7 bases, and 7 bases stayed unmatched. CDR3 length: 14 residues. In DNA, the CDR3 is TGTGCCAGCTCACCAATGGGACAGGCTATGGAGCAGTACTTC. Its protein is CASSPMGQAMEQYF.

The chain links TRBV12-3 or TRBV12-4 to TRBJ2-5; D gene unclear. Trimming pared 4 bases from V and 4 bases from J, leaving 7 bases between. The CDR3 is 12 residues long. The CDR3 DNA is TGTGCCAGCAGTTGGTCCGGAGAGACCCAGTACTTC. This sequence encodes CASSWSGETQYF.

The rearrangement links TRBV6-5 to TRBJ2-5; the D is unclear. The CDR3 has 15 amino acids. V was clipped by 0 bases and J by 2 bases, with 10 bases between them. CDR1 MNHEY and CDR2 SVGAGI come from the germline V gene. The CDR3 sequence: CASSYSIGIQETQYF. The CDR3 DNA reads as TGTGCCAGCAGTTACTCGATTGGCATACAAGAGACCCAGTACTTC.

The rearrangement links TRBV30 to TRBJ1-3; perhaps TRBD1 as D (6 bases). Looked up from germline, CDR1 is GTSNPN and CDR2 is SVGIG (reference sequence). The length of the CDR3 is 13 residues. V was clipped by 8 bases and J by 4 bases, with 15 bases between them. The CDR3 DNA reads TGTGCCGGGGCAGGGGAATCGGGAAACACCATATATTTT. Translated: CAGAGESGNTIYF.

The chain recombines TRBV30 with TRBJ1-5; TRBD1 aligns across 9 bases. Looked up from germline, CDR1 is GTSNPN and CDR2 is SVGIG (reference sequence). The CDR3 is made up of 19 amino acids. The ends lost 2 bases at V and 2 bases at J; junction bases unmatched: 16. CDR3 bases: TGTGCCTGGAGTTTCTGGGGGACAGGGAGGATGGGAGGCAATCAGCCCCAGCATTTT. Translating gives CAWSFWGTGRMGGNQPQHF.

This chain links TRBV20-1 with TRBJ1-2; 8 positions agree with TRBD1. The V segment lost 0 bases and the J segment 8 bases; nucleotides outside the gene matches: 8. Germline V gene lookup returns CDR1 DFQATT and CDR2 SNEGSKA (reference sequence). The CDR3 extends over 14 amino acids. As DNA, the CDR3 is TGCAGTGCTAGAGATCGGGACAGGACCGCCGGCTACACCTTC. Translation: CSARDRDRTAGYTF.

For the CDR3, the DNA is TGTGCCAGCAGCTCCCGAGGCCAGGGAGATACGCAGTATTTT. This gives the protein CASSSRGQGDTQYF. The V call is TRBV13, the J call TRBJ2-3; tentative D call: TRBD1 (5 bases). V was cut by 4 bases and J by 5 bases, with 13 bases left in between. This CDR3 has 14 residues. From germline, CDR1 is PRHDT and CDR2 FYEKMQ (reference sequence).

The chain joins TRBV6-4 to TRBJ2-7, with a weak D call TRBD2 (5 bases). Germline values: CDR1 MRHNA, CDR2 SNTAGT. The CDR3 consists of 13 residues. The germline V and J ends were trimmed by 7 bases and 3 bases, with 13 bases remaining between them. This chain's CDR3 is CASIRGEHYEQYF. Here the CDR3 DNA reads TGTGCCAGCATCCGGGGTGAGCACTACGAGCAGTACTTC.

The chain has TRBV12-3 or TRBV12-4 and TRBJ2-1; D assignment may be TRBD1 or TRBD2 (5 bases each). V was clipped by 4 bases and J by 8 bases, with 15 bases between them. CDR3 length: 14 amino acids. The CDR3 is CASSSKRGRDEQFF. CDR3 DNA: TGTGCCAGCAGTTCCAAGAGGGGTCGGGATGAGCAGTTCTTC.

The V call is TRBV4-2, the J call TRBJ1-4; unclear D gene. CDR3 size: 12 residues. The germline V gene encodes CDR1 LGHNA and CDR2 YNFKEQ. Trimming pared 1 base from V and 7 bases from J, leaving 4 bases between. The CDR3 sequence: CASSQVGEKLFF. For the CDR3, the DNA is TGTGCCAGCAGCCAAGTCGGTGAAAAACTGTTTTTT.